This TCR beta chain was identified during a study of Ad26.COV2.S vaccination and SARS-CoV-2 variants. Treatment: roughly 18 received Ad26.COV2.S at low or high dose, single or two shots; roughly five received placebo; per-sample allocation not given. The study sampled participants on day 63 after the first vaccine or placebo injection. The table came from immunoSEQ multiplex PCR; TCRdb's copy has only in-frame clones and leaves some out. The sample has around 300,000 clones, 90% seen once; the top ten hold about 5.4%. The sequence came from a person aged 18-60 years who received the Ad26.COV2.S COVID-19 vaccine or a placebo. Sample: peripheral blood, taken in a trial of Ad26.COV2.S vaccine versus placebo.

CDR3 residues: CASSQDWSQETQYF. The CDR3 DNA is TGCGCCAGCAGCCAAGACTGGTCCCAAGAGACCCAGTACTTC. V gene TRBV4-1 combines with J gene TRBJ2-5; D is uncertain. Trimming removed 0 bases from V and 1 base from J, with 6 bases in between. The CDR3 extends over 14 amino acids. CDR1 is MGHRA, CDR2 YSYEKL, per germline.